This TCR beta chain was identified during a study of T-cell reconstitution after alpha-beta-depleted transplantation in children. Unique molecular identifiers were incorporated during preparation of the TCRbeta library. TCRdb redid the calling of the PCR reads with MiXCR, one entry per CDR3 protein. Seen here are 190,000 or so distinct CDR3 sequences, over 5.5% observed once, and the top ten hold about 2.9%. V lost 5 bases to trimming and J lost 1 base; unmatched junction nucleotides: 13. There are 17 residues in the CDR3. Germline V gene data show CDR1 as SGHTA and CDR2 as FQGNSA. The TCR comes from a human donor who donated a stem cell graft to a child with Wiskott-Aldrich syndrome. The sequencing used PBMCs from the stem cell graft donor, collected from the stem cell graft. This chain joins TRBV7-2 and TRBJ1-1, with 7 bases matching TRBD1. In DNA, the CDR3 is TGTGCCAGCAGCCGATCCCGTGGACAGGCTTGGAACACTGAAGCTTTCTTT. Amino acids: CASSRSRGQAWNTEAFF.